This entry lists 27 T cell receptor beta chains sequenced from one sample in a study of shared clonotypes between healthy human individuals. Profiling relied on immunoSEQ multiplex PCR, and the TCRdb table lists in-frame clones only, not all of them. The sample shows roughly 500,000 clones, 90% to 97% of them seen only once. The specimen was naive CD4+ T cells sorted from blood. Subset described: CD45RA+ positively selected. These receptors all stem from a woman under 40 in good health.

On this clone: Other DNA sequences within the sample encode an identical CDR3. J is TRBJ1-5 and V is TRBV19, with 11 nucleotides matching TRBD1. Losses at the gene ends were 1 base for V and 4 bases for J; bases not matched to a gene: 3. The CDR3 runs to 16 residues. Germline CDR1 is LNHDA and CDR2 is SQIVND (reference sequence). CDR3 residues: CASSIAGTGGNQPQHF. Written as DNA, the CDR3 is TGTGCCAGTAGTATAGCAGGGACAGGGGGTAATCAGCCCCAGCATTTT.

The rearrangement links TRBV7-3 to TRBJ1-5; tentative D call: TRBD1 (5 bases). V was cut by 2 bases and J by 0 bases, with 8 bases left in between. The length of the CDR3 is 15 residues. Germline-derived CDR1 and CDR2 are SGHTA and FQGTGA. CDR3 sequence reads: CASSLDSFSNQPQHF. Here the CDR3 DNA reads TGTGCCAGCAGCTTAGACAGCTTTAGCAATCAGCCCCAGCATTTT. Full variable domain (rest looked up from reference TRBV7-3 and TRBJ1-5): GAGVSQTPSNKVTEKGKYVELRCDPISGHTALYWYRQSLGQGPEFLIYFQGTGAADDSGLPNDRFFAVRPEGSVSTLKIQRTERGDSAVYLCASSLDSFSNQPQHFGDGTRLSIL.

The chain carries TRBV5-4 and TRBJ2-5; TRBD2 matches 7 bases. After removal of 4 bases from V and 5 bases from J, the junction contained 14 bases not matched to a gene. The length of the CDR3 is 16 residues. CDR1 is SGHNT and CDR2 is YYREEE in the germline V gene (reference sequence). The CDR3 coding sequence is TGTGCCAGCAGCCCAAGTCGGGCGGGAGTAGGGGAGACCCAGTACTTC. It codes for CASSPSRAGVGETQYF.

V usage is TRBV11-3 and J usage is TRBJ2-1; TRBD2 is a possible D gene (5 bases). Trimming removed 5 bases from V and 4 bases from J, with 9 bases in between. The CDR3 covers 13 residues. Germline V gene data show CDR1 as SGHNT and CDR2 as YENEEA. DNA for the CDR3: TGTGCCAGCAGCGCGCGGGTTTACAATGAGCAGTTCTTC. It specifies CASSARVYNEQFF.

The V and J genes are TRBV28 and TRBJ2-4; no definite D call. CDR1 and CDR2 (germline): MDHEN, SYDVKM. V lost 5 bases, J lost 5 bases, and 16 bases lay in between. The CDR3 covers 15 residues. CDR3: CASSPPMGGENIQYF. The CDR3 DNA is TGTGCCAGCAGTCCTCCTATGGGCGGCGAAAACATTCAGTACTTC. Supplemented by reference TRBV28 and TRBJ2-4, the full variable domain reads DVKVTQSSRYLVKRTGEKVFLECVQDMDHENMFWYRQDPGLGLRLIYFSYDVKMKEKGDIPEGYSVSREKKERFSLILESASTNQTSMYLCASSPPMGGENIQYFGAGTRLSVL.

The chain recombines TRBV6-1 with TRBJ2-5; D unresolved. CDR3 length: 14 residues. Trimming removed 4 bases at V and 1 base at J, with 10 bases between. CDR1 and CDR2 (germline): MNHNS, SASEGT. In DNA form, the CDR3 reads TGTGCCAGCAGTGCCCTGCAGGTCCAAGAGACCCAGTACTTC. Translating gives CASSALQVQETQYF.

The rearrangement joins TRBV29-1 to TRBJ1-1, with D possibly TRBD1 on 5 matching bases. The V and J ends lost 7 bases and 1 base respectively, with 19 bases between them. Germline CDR1 is SQVTM and CDR2 is ANQGSEA. The CDR3 has 15 residues. The CDR3 region has the DNA TGCAGCGGGACACAAATGACCTCAGGGAACACTGAAGCTTTCTTT. Its translation: CSGTQMTSGNTEAFF. Complete variable domain (other parts from reference TRBV29-1 and TRBJ1-1): SAVISQKPSRDICQRGTSLTIQCQVDSQVTMMFWYRQQPGQSLTLIATANQGSEATYESGFVIDKFPISRPNLTFSTLTVSNMSPEDSSIYLCSGTQMTSGNTEAFFGQGTRLTVV.

The chain combines TRBV2 with TRBJ2-3; no firm D call. This CDR3 has 13 residues. In germline, CDR1 is SNHLY, CDR2 FYNNEI. V shed 4 bases and J shed 5 bases, with 10 bases lying between them. CDR3 in amino acids: CASSVTTGDTQYF. Written as DNA, the CDR3 is TGTGCCAGCAGTGTTACGACGGGAGATACGCAGTATTTT.

This rearrangement joins TRBV29-1 to TRBJ1-1, with TRBD1 matching 7 bases. After removal of 6 bases from V and 1 base from J, the junction contained 11 bases not matched to a gene. Germline V CDR1 and CDR2: SQVTM, ANQGSEA. CDR3 length equals 15 residues. The CDR3 loop reads CSVTRDSKSNTEAFF. The CDR3 DNA reads TGCAGCGTAACCCGGGACAGCAAATCGAACACTGAAGCTTTCTTT.

This rearrangement joins TRBV15 to TRBJ2-2; 9 positions agree with TRBD2. The CDR3 runs 15 residues. J lost 2 bases, V lost 4 bases, and 2 bases had no gene match. Germline CDR1 and CDR2: LNHNV and YYDKDF (reference sequence). The CDR3 sequence is CATSKREANTGELFF. The CDR3 DNA is TGTGCCACCAGCAAGCGGGAGGCAAACACCGGGGAGCTGTTTTTT.

The chain is built from TRBV6-6 and TRBJ2-3, with 10 bases fitting TRBD2. The CDR3 covers 14 residues. Germline V gene data show CDR1 as MNHNY and CDR2 as SVGAGI (reference sequence). The junction had 1 base not matched to a gene; V was cut back by 6 bases and J by 1 base. In DNA, the CDR3 is TGTGCCAGCAGCCTAGCGGGAGGCACAGATACGCAGTATTTT. Translated, it gives CASSLAGGTDTQYF.

The chain combines TRBV27 with TRBJ1-5; the match to TRBD1 covers 8 bases. The CDR3 covers 15 residues. Trimming at V came to 8 bases and at J to 4 bases, leaving 10 bases not matched to a gene. Germline V lookup: CDR1 MNHEY, CDR2 SMNVEV (reference sequence). DNA of the CDR3: TGTGCCAGCCTCCAGCGGCAGGGGGCTAATCAGCCCCAGCATTTT. It is translated as CASLQRQGANQPQHF.

The chain's CDR3 is CASSLVAQAGNTIYF. The CDR3 nucleotides read TGTGCCAGCAGCTTAGTTGCCCAAGCCGGAAACACCATATATTTT. This chain uses TRBV7-2 with TRBJ1-3; the D is unclear. Germline CDR1 SGHTA, CDR2 FQGNSA. Trimming shortened V by 1 base and J by 4 bases, and 11 bases separated the two germline ends. CDR3 length: 15 amino acids.

V usage is TRBV29-1 and J usage is TRBJ2-3; 7 positions match TRBD1. The germline CDR1 and CDR2 sequences are SQVTM and ANQGSEA. V trimming: 7 bases; J trimming: 1 base; junction bases outside the gene matches: 8. CDR3 length: 14 residues. For the CDR3, the DNA is TGCAGCGCCCGGAGACAGGGCCGCACAGATACGCAGTATTTT. Translation: CSARRQGRTDTQYF.

This clone was recorded once. The chain links TRBV4-1 to TRBJ1-4; no definite D call. Germline V lookup: CDR1 MGHRA, CDR2 YSYEKL. The CDR3 contains 15 residues. Deletions cut 0 bases from V and 7 bases from J, with 12 bases between. The CDR3: CASSQEARRVEKLFF. The DNA of the CDR3 is TGCGCCAGCAGCCAAGAGGCCCGCCGGGTTGAAAAACTGTTTTTT.

The genes are TRBV6-5 and TRBJ2-3, with unresolved D. V lost 0 bases, J lost 2 bases, and 6 bases lay in between. Germline CDR1 is MNHEY and CDR2 is SVGAGI. This CDR3 spans 14 amino acids. CDR3 sequence reads: CASSYSQTTDTQYF. The CDR3 DNA reads TGTGCCAGCAGTTACTCCCAGACCACAGATACGCAGTATTTT.

The rearrangement uses TRBV6-6 and TRBJ2-3, with TRBD1 matching 11 bases. J gave up 6 bases and V 7 bases, and 9 bases lay outside the gene matches. The CDR3 runs to 15 residues. Germline-derived CDR1 and CDR2 are MNHNY and SVGAGI (reference sequence). The CDR3 DNA reads as TGTGCCAGCACCATCGGGACAGGGGGAGGGGATACGCAGTATTTT. Residues: CASTIGTGGGDTQYF.

The chain joins TRBV5-6 to TRBJ2-5; a weak D match, TRBD1 (5 bases). The J call may be in error: the DNA end matches TRBJ2-7 better. The CDR3 consists of 13 residues. Germline CDR1 is SGHDT and CDR2 is YYEEEE. CDR3 sequence reads: CASSPNQGYEQYF. In DNA, the CDR3 is TGTGCCAGCAGCCCAAACCAGGGCTACGAGCAGTACTTC.

This sequence joins TRBV13 and TRBJ1-1; possibly TRBD1 for D (5 bases). The CDR3 length is 15 residues. Per germline, CDR1 PRHDT and CDR2 FYEKMQ (reference sequence). Deletions cut 5 bases from V and 2 bases from J, with 15 bases between. The CDR3 nucleotides are TGTGCCAGCAGCATCTACTCGACAGCTAACACTGAAGCTTTCTTT. Amino acids: CASSIYSTANTEAFF.

The CDR3 spells CASSLVGDEKLFF. The CDR3 coding sequence is TGTGCCAGCAGCTTAGTAGGGGATGAAAAACTGTTTTTT. The chain is built from TRBV7-9 and TRBJ1-4, with D tentatively TRBD1 (5 bases). Per germline, CDR1 SEHNR and CDR2 FQNEAQ (reference sequence). The length of the CDR3 is 13 residues. With 1 base removed from V and 6 bases from J, the gap between germline ends came to 6 bases.

V usage is TRBV19 and J usage is TRBJ1-1; tentative D call: TRBD1 (5 bases). The germline V gene encodes CDR1 LNHDA and CDR2 SQIVND (reference sequence). The CDR3 runs 16 residues. The germline V and J ends were trimmed by 1 base and 4 bases, with 16 bases remaining between them. This chain's CDR3 is CASSIVGAPGGTEAFF. The CDR3, as DNA: TGTGCCAGTAGTATAGTCGGGGCTCCCGGGGGCACTGAAGCTTTCTTT.

This chain connects TRBV28 to TRBJ1-1, with no clear D. V lost 6 bases and J lost 1, with 15 bases in between. This CDR3 region has 15 residues. CDR1 and CDR2 from the germline V gene are MDHEN and SYDVKM. The chain's CDR3 is CASRAGGTTNTEAFF. DNA of the CDR3: TGTGCCAGCAGAGCTGGAGGTACAACGAACACTGAAGCTTTCTTT.

The chain is built from TRBV18 and TRBJ2-6; D is possibly TRBD1 (5 bases). V dropped 5 bases and J dropped 16 bases, with 33 bases sitting between them. CDR1 is KGHSH, CDR2 LQKENI, per germline. CDR3 length equals 18 residues. CDR3 protein: CASSKHKDIYKSGQRLTF. The DNA for the CDR3 is TGTGCCAGCTCAAAGCACAAGGACATTTACAAGTCGGGCCAACGTCTGACTTTC.

Only one count was recorded for this clone. The chain recombines TRBV7-2 with TRBJ2-2; D not resolved. The CDR3 is made up of 14 amino acids. Per the germline V gene, CDR1 is SGHTA and CDR2 is FQGNSA. Trimming stripped 3 bases from V and 2 bases from J, with 7 bases between. The CDR3 DNA follows: TGTGCCAGCAGCTTTTTAGACAACACCGGGGAGCTGTTTTTT. This codes for CASSFLDNTGELFF.

The chain is built from TRBV5-6 and TRBJ2-7; 7 nucleotides line up with TRBD1. The CDR3 is 14 residues long. V dropped 2 bases and J dropped 0; count of bases not matched to a gene: 2. CDR1 SGHDT and CDR2 YYEEEE come from the germline V gene. The CDR3 protein is CASSLRGPSYEQYF. Written as DNA, the CDR3 is TGTGCCAGCAGCTTAAGGGGGCCCTCCTACGAGCAGTACTTC.

This clone was detected only once. This chain uses TRBV7-9 with TRBJ2-7; 12 bases are a match to TRBD1. Germline-derived CDR1 and CDR2 are SEHNR and FQNEAQ (reference sequence). With V trimmed by 5 bases and J by 6 bases, 11 bases remained unmatched. The CDR3 is made up of 16 amino acids. The CDR3 spells CASSTGGQGASREQYF. In DNA, the CDR3 is TGTGCCAGCAGCACCGGGGGACAGGGGGCTTCTCGCGAGCAGTACTTC.

This clone was seen a single time. The chain joins TRBV28 to TRBJ2-2, with 9 positions matching TRBD1. The CDR3 extends over 15 amino acids. Germline lookup yields CDR1 MDHEN and CDR2 SYDVKM. V lost 6 bases, J lost 6 bases, and 8 bases stayed unmatched. CDR3 loop: CASSRGQGSPGELFF. The CDR3 nucleotides are TGTGCCAGCAGCCGGGGACAGGGTAGTCCCGGGGAGCTGTTTTTT.